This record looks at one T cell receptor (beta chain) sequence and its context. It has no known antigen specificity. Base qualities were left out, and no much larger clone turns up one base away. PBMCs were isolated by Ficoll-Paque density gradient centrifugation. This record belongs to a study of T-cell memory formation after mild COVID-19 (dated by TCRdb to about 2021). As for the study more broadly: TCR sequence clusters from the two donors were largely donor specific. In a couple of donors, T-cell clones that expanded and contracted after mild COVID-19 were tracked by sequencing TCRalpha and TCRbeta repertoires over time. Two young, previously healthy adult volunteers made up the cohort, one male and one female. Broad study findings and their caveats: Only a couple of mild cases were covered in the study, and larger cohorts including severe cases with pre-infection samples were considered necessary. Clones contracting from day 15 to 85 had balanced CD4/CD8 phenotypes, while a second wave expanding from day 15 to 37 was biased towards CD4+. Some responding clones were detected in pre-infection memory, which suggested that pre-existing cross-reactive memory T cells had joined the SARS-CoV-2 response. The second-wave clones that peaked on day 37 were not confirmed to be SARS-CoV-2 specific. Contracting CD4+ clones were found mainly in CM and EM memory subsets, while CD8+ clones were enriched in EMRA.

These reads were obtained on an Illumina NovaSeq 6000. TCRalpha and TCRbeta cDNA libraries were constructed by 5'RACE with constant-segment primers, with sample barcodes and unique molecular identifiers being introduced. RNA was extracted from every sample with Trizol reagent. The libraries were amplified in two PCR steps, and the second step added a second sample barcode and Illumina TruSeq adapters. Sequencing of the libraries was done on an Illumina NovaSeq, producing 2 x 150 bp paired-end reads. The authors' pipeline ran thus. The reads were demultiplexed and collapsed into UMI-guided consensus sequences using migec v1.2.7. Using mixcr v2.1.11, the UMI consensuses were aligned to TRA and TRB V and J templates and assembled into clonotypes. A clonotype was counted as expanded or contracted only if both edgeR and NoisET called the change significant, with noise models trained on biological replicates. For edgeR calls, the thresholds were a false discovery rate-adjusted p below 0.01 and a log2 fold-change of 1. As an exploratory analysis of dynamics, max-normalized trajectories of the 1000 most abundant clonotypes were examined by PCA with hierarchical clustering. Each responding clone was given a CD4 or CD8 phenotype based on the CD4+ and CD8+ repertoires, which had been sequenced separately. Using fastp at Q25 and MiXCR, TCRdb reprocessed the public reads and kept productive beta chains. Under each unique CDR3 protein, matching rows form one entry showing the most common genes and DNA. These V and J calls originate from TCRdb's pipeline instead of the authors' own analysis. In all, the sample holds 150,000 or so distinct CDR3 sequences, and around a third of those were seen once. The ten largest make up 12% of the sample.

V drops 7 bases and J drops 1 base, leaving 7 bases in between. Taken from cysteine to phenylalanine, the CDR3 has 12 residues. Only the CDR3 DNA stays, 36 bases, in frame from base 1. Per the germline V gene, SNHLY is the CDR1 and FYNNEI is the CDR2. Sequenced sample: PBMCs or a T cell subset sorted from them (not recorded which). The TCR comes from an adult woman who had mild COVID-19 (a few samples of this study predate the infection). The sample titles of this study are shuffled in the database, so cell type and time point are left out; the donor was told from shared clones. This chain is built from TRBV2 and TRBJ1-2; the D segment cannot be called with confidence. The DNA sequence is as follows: TGTGCCAGCACCGGGGATAACTATGGCTACACCTTC. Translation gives CASTGDNYGYTF.